Below, 26 T cell receptor beta chains from the same sample are listed, as sequenced in a study of T cell responses to AZD1222 COVID-19 vaccine. Some clones are missing from TCRdb's copy, which holds only in-frame ones; the method was immunoSEQ multiplex PCR. The repertoire holds under 110,000 clones, with about 92% as singletons. The sequenced sample was peripheral blood, obtained 28 days after the second AZD1222 dose. These receptors all come from an adult who received the AZD1222 COVID-19 vaccine.

The CDR3 coding sequence is TGTGCCAGTAGTTCGATCATCCGCACAGATACGCAGTATTTT. This sequence encodes CASSSIIRTDTQYF. The chain has TRBV19 and TRBJ2-3; D remains unclear. V shed 5 bases and J shed 1 base, with 10 bases lying between them. This CDR3 has 14 residues. In germline, CDR1 is LNHDA, CDR2 SQIVND (reference sequence).

V usage is TRBV19 and J usage is TRBJ1-6, with 7 bases lining up with TRBD1. The CDR3 is made up of 14 amino acids. From germline, CDR1 is LNHDA and CDR2 SQIVND (reference sequence). Trimming took 5 bases from V and 10 from J; bases not matched to a gene: 8. CDR3 loop: CASSVTGFGSPLHF. In DNA, the CDR3 is TGTGCCAGTAGTGTGACAGGGTTCGGCTCACCCCTCCACTTT. The full variable domain, its missing parts supplied by reference TRBV19 and TRBJ1-6, is DGGITQSPKYLFRKEGQNVTLSCEQNLNHDAMYWYRQDPGQGLRLIYYSQIVNDFQKGDIAEGYSVSREKKESFPLTVTSAQKNPTAFYLCASSVTGFGSPLHFGNGTRLTVT.

The V call is TRBV10-3, the J call TRBJ1-6; no clear D. Germline V gene lookup returns CDR1 ENHRY and CDR2 SYGVKD. The CDR3 runs to 13 residues. The V end lost 3 bases, the J end lost 5 bases, and 5 bases lay between the germline ends. The CDR3 DNA sequence: TGTGCCATCAGTGATATCAATAATTCACCCCTCCACTTT. It translates to CAISDINNSPLHF.

The genes are TRBV5-1 and TRBJ1-5, with D possibly being TRBD1 (6 bases). The CDR3 runs 15 residues. Germline assignment: CDR1 SGHRS and CDR2 YFSETQ. The ends were cut back, 4 bases at V and 3 bases at J, with 14 bases in the middle. The CDR3 here is CASSPQDSHNQPQHF. DNA of the CDR3: TGCGCCAGCAGCCCCCAGGACAGCCACAATCAGCCCCAGCATTTT.

The chain uses TRBV19 and TRBJ1-6; D unclear. The V gene lost 4 bases and the J gene lost 7 bases, with 14 bases spanning the gap. This CDR3 is 15 amino acids long. Per the germline V gene, CDR1 is LNHDA and CDR2 is SQIVND (reference sequence). CDR3 sequence: CASSSTGEENSPLHF. The CDR3 DNA reads as TGTGCCAGTAGTAGCACCGGGGAGGAAAATTCACCCCTCCACTTT.

This rearrangement joins TRBV6-5 to TRBJ2-3; D may be TRBD2 (6 bases). The V gene lost 0 bases and the J gene lost 2 bases, with 12 bases spanning the gap. This CDR3 has 16 residues. CDR1 is MNHEY and CDR2 is SVGAGI in the germline V gene. The CDR3 bases are TGTGCCAGCAGTTACTCGCCGACTAGAAACACAGATACGCAGTATTTT. It specifies CASSYSPTRNTDTQYF.

The J gene is TRBJ2-7, the V gene TRBV30, with 11 nucleotides matching TRBD2. The CDR3 spans 15 residues. J was trimmed by 6 bases and V by 0 bases; bases with no gene match: 7. The germline gives CDR1 GTSNPN, CDR2 SVGIG (reference sequence). CDR3 in amino acids: CAWSVFSGGAGEQYF. CDR3 nucleotides: TGTGCCTGGAGTGTTTTTAGCGGGGGGGCGGGCGAGCAGTACTTC.

The chain employs TRBV5-4 and TRBJ2-7; the match to TRBD1 covers 8 bases. CDR1 is SGHNT and CDR2 is YYREEE in the germline V gene (reference sequence). This CDR3 contains 14 residues. Trimming cost V 6 bases and J 2 bases; bases outside gene matches: 7. DNA for the CDR3: TGTGCCAGCACCTCAGGGGGCGCCCCCTACGAGCAGTACTTC. It is translated as CASTSGGAPYEQYF.

The chain uses TRBV6-6 and TRBJ1-3; D call uncertain. Germline V CDR1 and CDR2: MNHNY, SVGAGI (reference sequence). V lost 9 bases, J lost 0 bases, and 15 bases lay in between. The CDR3 has 15 residues. Here the CDR3 reads CASSPDRNSGNTIYF. The CDR3, as DNA: TGTGCCAGTTCGCCCGACCGCAACTCTGGAAACACCATATATTTT.

This chain joins TRBV15 and TRBJ1-3; D is perhaps TRBD1 (6 bases). V lost 3 bases and J lost 1, with 13 bases in between. Germline V gene lookup returns CDR1 LNHNV and CDR2 YYDKDF (reference sequence). The CDR3 contains 16 residues. CDR3 nucleotide sequence: TGTGCCACCAGCAGGGAAAGGACAGTTTCTGGAAACACCATATATTTT. Residues: CATSRERTVSGNTIYF.

This clone occurred once. The chain couples TRBV18 to TRBJ1-1; maybe TRBD1 (6 bases). Between the trimmed V and J ends, which lost 4 bases and 2 bases, there was a span of 14 bases. The CDR3 extends over 15 amino acids. Germline CDR1 KGHSH, CDR2 LQKENI. DNA for the CDR3: TGTGCCAGCTCACTGGGTCGGGGGGGCAACACTGAAGCTTTCTTT. Translating it yields CASSLGRGGNTEAFF. Full variable domain (rest looked up from reference TRBV18 and TRBJ1-1): NAGVMQNPRHLVRRRGQEARLRCSPMKGHSHVYWYRQLPEEGLKFMVYLQKENIIDESGMPKERFSAEFPKEGPSILRIQQVVRGDSAAYFCASSLGRGGNTEAFFGQGTRLTVV.

The rearrangement links TRBV7-9 to TRBJ2-2, with D tentatively TRBD1 or TRBD2 (5 bases each). The ends were cut back, 5 bases at V and 4 bases at J, with 11 bases in the middle. The CDR3 is made up of 14 amino acids. CDR1 SEHNR and CDR2 FQNEAQ come from the germline V gene (reference sequence). The CDR3 coding sequence is TGTGCCAGCAGCCCCGTTGGGGGCACCGGGGAGCTGTTTTTT. Translation gives CASSPVGGTGELFF. Full variable domain (remainder filled in from reference TRBV7-9 and TRBJ2-2): DTGVSQNPRHKITKRGQNVTFRCDPISEHNRLYWYRQTLGQGPEFLTYFQNEAQLEKSRLLSDRFSAERPKGSFSTLEIQRTEQGDSAMYLCASSPVGGTGELFFGEGSRLTVL.

The chain is built from TRBV19 and TRBJ2-5; 9 bases map to TRBD1. V shed 4 bases and J 5 bases; nucleotides not matched to a gene: 8. The CDR3 is made up of 15 amino acids. From germline, CDR1 is LNHDA and CDR2 SQIVND (reference sequence). CDR3 loop: CASSRPRTGDETQYF. In DNA, the CDR3 is TGTGCCAGTAGTAGACCTCGGACAGGGGACGAGACCCAGTACTTC.

This clone is labeled as medium-sized. For the CDR3, the DNA is TGTGCCAGTAGTGCGCAGGGGGTTAAGTTGGACGAGCAGTACTTC. Translated: CASSAQGVKLDEQYF. This chain uses TRBV19 with TRBJ2-7, with 7 bases matching TRBD1. Per germline, CDR1 LNHDA and CDR2 SQIVND (reference sequence). Unmatched junction bases numbered 12, after V lost 5 bases and J lost 5 bases. This CDR3 contains 15 residues.

This clone was picked up one time. J is TRBJ1-5 and V is TRBV29-1; no firm D call. Trimming pared 4 bases from V and 5 bases from J, leaving 9 bases between. CDR3 length: 12 amino acids. CDR1 and CDR2 from the germline V gene are SQVTM and ANQGSEA. The CDR3 bases are TGCAGCGTTGGACTAAGCGATCAGCCCCAGCATTTT. Its protein product is CSVGLSDQPQHF. The full variable domain, its missing parts supplied by reference TRBV29-1 and TRBJ1-5, is SAVISQKPSRDICQRGTSLTIQCQVDSQVTMMFWYRQQPGQSLTLIATANQGSEATYESGFVIDKFPISRPNLTFSTLTVSNMSPEDSSIYLCSVGLSDQPQHFGDGTRLSIL.

V and J are TRBV18 and TRBJ2-7, with D possibly TRBD2 on 5 matching bases. Germline values: CDR1 KGHSH, CDR2 LQKENI. Trimming pared 4 bases from V and 3 bases from J, leaving 10 bases between. The CDR3 runs 13 residues. Here the CDR3 reads CASSHPGGYEQYF. CDR3 sequence (DNA): TGTGCCAGCTCACACCCTGGAGGCTACGAGCAGTACTTC.

CDR3 coding DNA: TGTGCCAGCAGTTCTACAGGGAGCTATGGCTACACCTTC. Translating it yields CASSSTGSYGYTF. The chain joins TRBV13 to TRBJ1-2, with D tentatively TRBD1 (6 bases). The CDR3 sequence is 13 residues long. The V end lost 6 bases, the J end lost 4 bases, and 12 bases lay between the germline ends. Germline CDR1 reads PRHDT; CDR2 reads FYEKMQ (reference sequence).

V gene TRBV5-8 combines with J gene TRBJ1-3, with unresolved D. Germline values: CDR1 SGHTS, CDR2 YDEGEE. Deletions cut 1 base from V and 1 base from J, with 3 bases between. The CDR3 has 13 residues. The CDR3: CASSLTSGNTIYF. DNA of the CDR3: TGTGCCAGCAGCTTGACATCTGGAAACACCATATATTTT.

This chain connects TRBV28 to TRBJ1-5; D is possibly TRBD1 (5 bases). CDR3 length: 14 amino acids. Germline CDR1 and CDR2: MDHEN and SYDVKM. V dropped 5 bases and J dropped 4 bases, with 12 bases sitting between them. Here the CDR3 reads CASSRLGTNQPQHF. The CDR3 DNA sequence: TGTGCCAGCAGTCGCCTAGGGACTAATCAGCCCCAGCATTTT.

This clone was observed a few times. This chain links TRBV18 with TRBJ2-2; D unresolved. Germline lookup yields CDR1 KGHSH and CDR2 LQKENI. Trimming shortened V by 3 bases and J by 6 bases, and 8 bases separated the two germline ends. The CDR3 has 13 amino acids. In DNA, the CDR3 is TGTGCCAGCTCACCTCGGTCCCCCGGGGAGCTGTTTTTT. Translation: CASSPRSPGELFF.

The chain carries TRBV6-6 and TRBJ1-5; tentatively, D is TRBD1 (6 bases). V was shortened by 4 bases and J by 8 bases, with 12 bases between the two germline ends. The CDR3 is 13 amino acids. Germline V CDR1 and CDR2: MNHNY, SVGAGI (reference sequence). The CDR3 protein is CASSFFQGKPQHF. Here the CDR3 DNA reads TGTGCCAGCAGTTTCTTCCAGGGGAAGCCCCAGCATTTT.

The chain joins TRBV7-3 to TRBJ2-2; 8 nucleotides agree with TRBD2. The V segment lost 1 base and the J segment 9 bases; nucleotides outside the gene matches: 13. Germline CDR1 reads SGHTA; CDR2 reads FQGTGA. The CDR3 contains 17 residues. The CDR3, as DNA: TGTGCCAGCAGCTTAAATCGCCGGGCGGGGGGACTCCGGGAGCTGTTTTTT. Translation gives CASSLNRRAGGLRELFF.

Of note for this clone: Germline is not matched at one junction end, which may reflect a read error. The chain carries TRBV12-3 or TRBV12-4 and TRBJ1-1; no clear D gene. This CDR3 is built from 13 residues. The CDR3 sequence: CASSPGVNAEAFF. The CDR3 nucleotides read TGTGCCAGCAGCCCGGGAGTGAACGCTGAAGCTTTCTTT.

This clone showed up just a few times. The rearrangement joins TRBV5-1 to TRBJ2-5; possibly TRBD1 or TRBD2 for D (5 bases each). Trimming pared 3 bases from V and 2 bases from J, leaving 11 bases between. The CDR3 length is 14 residues. Germline V gene lookup returns CDR1 SGHRS and CDR2 YFSETQ. In DNA form, the CDR3 reads TGCGCCAGCAGCTCATGGGACCAACAAGAGACCCAGTACTTC. Residues: CASSSWDQQETQYF.

This chain connects TRBV7-2 to TRBJ1-5; no clear D gene. The CDR3 covers 12 residues. The germline V and J ends were trimmed by 1 base and 6 bases, with 4 bases remaining between them. CDR1 and CDR2 from the germline V gene are SGHTA and FQGNSA. The CDR3 loop reads CASSLGGQPQHF. CDR3 DNA sequence: TGTGCCAGCAGCTTAGGAGGTCAGCCCCAGCATTTT.

This chain connects TRBV29-1 to TRBJ2-7, with 10 bases aligning to TRBD1. The CDR3 consists of 12 residues. In germline, CDR1 is SQVTM, CDR2 ANQGSEA. V shed 6 bases, J shed 5 bases, and the junction held 4 bases outside the gene matches. CDR3 in DNA: TGCAGCGTGTGGGACAGGGGCGACGAGCAGTACTTC. It specifies CSVWDRGDEQYF.